Listed below are T cell receptor beta chains from one sample, sequenced in a study of shared clonotypes between healthy human individuals. TCRdb's table, derived via immunoSEQ multiplex PCR, lists solely in-frame clones and lacks some. The data contain about 2 million clones, around 96% of them singletons. Sequenced material: naive CD8+ T cells sorted from blood. The receptors stem from a man aged 18 to 29 in good health. CDR3s include the opening cysteine and the closing phenylalanine or tryptophan. A D gene is named only where the DNA matches it firmly. A clone size is listed for some rows: how often the clone was seen (once, few, many), or a class if it is expanded.

d_call	clone_size	v_call	j_call	cdr3_length	cdr3_aa	cdr3_nt
NA	NA	TRBV5-1	TRBJ2-5	16	CASSLEFAEVQETQYF	TGCGCCAGCAGCTTGGAGTTCGCGGAGGTTCAAGAGACCCAGTACTTC
NA	NA	TRBV19	TRBJ2-5	15	CASSILDSSGETQYF	TGTGCCAGTAGTATTCTCGACAGTTCCGGGGAGACCCAGTACTTC
NA	NA	TRBV6-6	TRBJ1-5	16	CASSYLEGGSNQPQHF	TGTGCCAGCAGTTATTTGGAGGGGGGGAGCAATCAGCCCCAGCATTTT
NA	NA	TRBV4-1	TRBJ2-1	13	CASSHGLHNEQFF	TGCGCCAGCAGCCACGGACTTCACAATGAGCAGTTCTTC
NA	NA	TRBV19	TRBJ1-5	15	CASREQGYSNQPQHF	TGTGCCAGTAGGGAACAGGGTTATAGCAATCAGCCCCAGCATTTT
NA	once	TRBV13	TRBJ2-2	16	CASSLGTRKNTGELFF	TGTGCCAGCAGCTTGGGGACTCGAAAGAACACCGGGGAGCTGTTTTTT
NA	NA	TRBV30	TRBJ2-2	13	CAWSFSNTGELFF	TGTGCCTGGAGTTTTTCAAACACCGGGGAGCTGTTTTTT
NA	NA	TRBV7-9	TRBJ1-5	14	CASSLDSGNQPQHF	TGTGCCAGCAGCTTAGATTCAGGGAATCAGCCCCAGCATTTT
NA	NA	TRBV27	TRBJ2-7	13	CASSLVQGYEQYF	TGTGCCAGCAGTTTGGTACAGGGATACGAGCAGTACTTC
NA	NA	TRBV7-9	TRBJ1-4	15	CASSLVGTGNEKLFF	TGTGCCAGCAGCTTAGTAGGGACGGGTAATGAAAAACTGTTTTTT
TRBD1	NA	TRBV4-1	TRBJ1-4	15	CASSHSRGSNEKLFF	TGCGCCAGCAGCCATTCCAGGGGGAGTAATGAAAAACTGTTTTTT
NA	once	TRBV27	TRBJ1-1	15	CASSLFPTGNTEAFF	TGTGCCAGCAGTTTGTTTCCGACAGGGAACACTGAAGCTTTCTTT
TRBD1	NA	TRBV27	TRBJ2-7	14	CASSYRGFSGEQYF	TGTGCCAGCAGTTACAGGGGATTTTCGGGCGAGCAGTACTTC
NA	NA	TRBV28	TRBJ1-2	15	CASSPTAWGNYGYTF	TGTGCCAGCAGTCCGACCGCGTGGGGAAACTATGGCTACACCTTC
TRBD2	NA	TRBV9	TRBJ2-3	15	CASSRSGGAKDTQYF	TGTGCCAGCAGCCGAAGCGGGGGGGCGAAAGATACGCAGTATTTT
NA	NA	TRBV4-1	TRBJ1-5	13	CATSQGLNQPQHF	TGCGCCACCTCACAGGGTTTAAATCAGCCCCAGCATTTT
NA	NA	TRBV27	TRBJ2-1	14	CASSLQGYIYEQFF	TGTGCCAGCAGTTTACAGGGTTATATCTATGAGCAGTTCTTC
TRBD1	NA	TRBV4-1	TRBJ1-6	17	CASSQEGLGQGNSPLHF	TGCGCCAGCAGCCAAGAGGGGTTGGGACAGGGTAATTCACCCCTCCACTTT
NA	once	TRBV16	TRBJ2-7	13	CASSRTDYYEQYF	TGTGCCAGCAGCCGTACAGACTACTACGAGCAGTACTTC
NA	NA	TRBV5-1	TRBJ2-1	14	CASTSGTLYNEQFF	TGCGCCAGCACCTCCGGGACTTTATACAATGAGCAGTTCTTC
NA	NA	TRBV12-1	TRBJ2-4	11	CASRRSGIQYF	TGTGCCAGTAGGAGATCGGGCATTCAGTACTTC
NA	NA	TRBV6-1	TRBJ1-3	17	CASSGYRPGYSGNTIYF	TGTGCCAGCAGTGGCTACCGACCGGGGTATTCGGGAAACACCATATATTTT
TRBD2	NA	TRBV28	TRBJ2-3	15	CASSRGVPRTDTQYF	TGTGCCAGCAGTCGGGGGGTCCCCCGCACAGATACGCAGTATTTT
NA	NA	TRBV27	TRBJ2-5	14	CASRPGTEGETQYF	TGTGCCAGCAGACCCGGGACGGAGGGAGAGACCCAGTACTTC
NA	NA	TRBV5-1	TRBJ1-1	16	CASSLVGLPTVTEAFF	TGCGCCAGCAGCTTGGTAGGTCTACCCACTGTCACTGAAGCTTTCTTT
TRBD2	NA	TRBV7-9	TRBJ2-3	13	CASGTSDTDTQYF	TGTGCCAGCGGGACTAGCGACACAGATACGCAGTATTTT
NA	few	TRBV4-1	TRBJ1-4	16	CASSLERGRPNEKLFF	TGCGCCAGCAGCCTCGAACGAGGCAGGCCTAATGAAAAACTGTTTTTT
NA	NA	TRBV5-5	TRBJ2-7	11	CASSWGSEQYF	TGTGCCAGCAGCTGGGGGTCCGAGCAGTACTTC
TRBD2	NA	TRBV11-2	TRBJ2-1	17	CASSLDLRTSGYNEQFF	TGTGCCAGCAGCTTAGATCTACGGACTAGCGGGTACAATGAGCAGTTCTTC
NA	NA	TRBV28	TRBJ1-3	17	CASSFEGQLLPGNTIYF	TGTGCCAGCAGTTTCGAAGGACAGCTTTTACCTGGAAACACCATATATTTT
TRBD2	NA	TRBV19	TRBJ2-3	15	CASSIVGLSTDTQYF	TGTGCCAGTAGTATAGTGGGACTATCCACAGATACGCAGTATTTT
NA	NA	TRBV14	TRBJ2-5	16	CASSQRYAGTGETQYF	TGTGCCAGCAGCCAAAGATACGCGGGAACCGGAGAGACCCAGTACTTC